This T cell receptor (beta chain) emerged from a study of OX40 agonist ivuxolimab in advanced cancers. Overall study context: Ivuxolimab doses were 0.01, 0.1, 0.3, 1.5, 3 or 10 mg/kg every 2 weeks. A history of anti-PD-1, anti-PD-L1 or anti-CTLA-4 therapy was acceptable, and over 30% had some. Study results and caveats: CD4+ and CD8+ T cells in blood underwent clonal expansion by week 6 at 0.1 to 3.0 mg/kg.

There are 14 residues in the CDR3. J was trimmed by 12 bases and V by 5 bases; bases with no gene match: 13. CDR1 and CDR2 from the germline V gene are SGHTA and FQGTGA. A word on this clone: The antigen is undetermined.

Repertoires were generated with immunoSEQ multiplex PCR, while TCRdb's copy carries only in-frame clones and drops some. The table has under 95,000 clones, around nine tenths seen once; the top ten hold just over 0.75%. The chain uses TRBV7-3 and TRBJ2-3; TRBD2 matches at 8 bases. Sequences were derived from CD4+ or CD8+ T cells sorted from blood, sampled in a trial of the OX40 agonist ivuxolimab. This receptor was obtained from an adult with an advanced solid tumor such as melanoma, head and neck, liver or kidney cancer. The CDR3 is CASSLSGAGFSQYF. In nucleotides, the CDR3 is TGTGCCAGCAGCCTTAGCGGGGCCGGGTTCTCACAGTATTTT. The whole variable domain, remainder taken from reference TRBV7-3 and TRBJ2-3, is GAGVSQTPSNKVTEKGKYVELRCDPISGHTALYWYRQSLGQGPEFLIYFQGTGAADDSGLPNDRFFAVRPEGSVSTLKIQRTERGDSAVYLCASSLSGAGFSQYFGPGTRLTVL.